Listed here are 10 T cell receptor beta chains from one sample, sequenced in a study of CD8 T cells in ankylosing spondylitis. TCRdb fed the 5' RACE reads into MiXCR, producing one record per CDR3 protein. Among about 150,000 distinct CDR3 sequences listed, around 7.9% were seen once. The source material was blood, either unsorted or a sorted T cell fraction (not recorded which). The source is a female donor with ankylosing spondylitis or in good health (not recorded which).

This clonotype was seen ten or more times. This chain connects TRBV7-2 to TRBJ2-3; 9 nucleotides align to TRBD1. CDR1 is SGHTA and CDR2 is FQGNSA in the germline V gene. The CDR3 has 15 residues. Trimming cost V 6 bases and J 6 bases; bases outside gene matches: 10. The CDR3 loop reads CASRPNRGQRDTQYF. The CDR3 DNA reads TGTGCCAGCAGACCAAACAGGGGGCAACGGGATACGCAGTATTTT.

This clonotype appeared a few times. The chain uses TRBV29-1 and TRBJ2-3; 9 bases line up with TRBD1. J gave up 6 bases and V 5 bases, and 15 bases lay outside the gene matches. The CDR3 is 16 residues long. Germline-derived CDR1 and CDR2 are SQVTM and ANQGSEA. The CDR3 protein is CSVQSVEQGAGDTQYF. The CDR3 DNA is TGCAGCGTTCAGTCTGTCGAACAGGGGGCAGGTGATACGCAGTATTTT.

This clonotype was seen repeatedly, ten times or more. The CDR3 protein is CASSLWGTNTGELFF. The DNA for the CDR3 is TGTGCCAGCAGCTTATGGGGGACTAACACCGGGGAGCTGTTTTTT. The chain combines TRBV11-2 with TRBJ2-2; possibly TRBD2 for D (6 bases). CDR3 length: 15 residues. CDR1 and CDR2 from the germline V gene are SGHAT and FQNNGV. V was shortened by 2 bases and J by 2 bases, with 9 bases between the two germline ends.

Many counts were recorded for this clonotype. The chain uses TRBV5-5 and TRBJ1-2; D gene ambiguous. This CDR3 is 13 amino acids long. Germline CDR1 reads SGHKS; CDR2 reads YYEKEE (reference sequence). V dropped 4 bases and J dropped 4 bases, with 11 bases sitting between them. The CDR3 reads CASSPRPRYGYTF. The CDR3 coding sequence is TGTGCCAGCAGCCCACGTCCCCGCTATGGCTACACCTTC. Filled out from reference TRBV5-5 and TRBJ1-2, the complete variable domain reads DAGVTQSPTHLIKTRGQQVTLRCSPISGHKSVSWYQQVLGQGPQFIFQYYEKEERGRGNFPDRFSARQFPNYSSELNVNALLLGDSALYLCASSPRPRYGYTFGSGTRLTVV.

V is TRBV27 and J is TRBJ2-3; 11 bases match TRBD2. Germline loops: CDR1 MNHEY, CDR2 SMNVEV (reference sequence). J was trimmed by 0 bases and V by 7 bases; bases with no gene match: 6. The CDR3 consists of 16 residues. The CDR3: CASMPGLAVSTDTQYF. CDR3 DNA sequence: TGTGCCAGCATGCCGGGACTAGCGGTGAGCACAGATACGCAGTATTTT.

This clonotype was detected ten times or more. CDR3 region: CATGENTGELFF. The CDR3 region has the DNA TGTGCCACCGGCGAGAACACCGGGGAGCTGTTTTTT. The chain has TRBV24-1 and TRBJ2-2; no firm D call. V was shortened by 9 bases and J by 1 base, with 5 bases between the two germline ends. This CDR3 has 12 residues. Per the germline V gene, CDR1 is KGHDR and CDR2 is SFDVKD.

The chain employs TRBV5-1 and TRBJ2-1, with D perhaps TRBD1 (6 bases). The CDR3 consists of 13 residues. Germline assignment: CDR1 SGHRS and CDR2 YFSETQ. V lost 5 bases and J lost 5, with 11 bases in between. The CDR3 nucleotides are TGCGCCAGCAGGGGATACAGGGACAATGAGCAGTTCTTC. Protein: CASRGYRDNEQFF. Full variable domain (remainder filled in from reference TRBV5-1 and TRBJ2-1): KAGVTQTPRYLIKTRGQQVTLSCSPISGHRSVSWYQQTPGQGLQFLFEYFSETQRNKGNFPGRFSGRQFSNSRSEMNVSTLELGDSALYLCASRGYRDNEQFFGPGTRLTVL.

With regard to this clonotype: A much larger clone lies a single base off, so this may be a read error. CDR3 amino acids: CASSLRRTDRGETLYF. DNA of the CDR3: TGTGCCAGCAGCTTAAGGCGGACAGACAGGGGGGAGACCCTGTACTTC. This sequence joins TRBV7-9 and TRBJ2-5; TRBD1 matches 9 bases. Germline V gene sequence: CDR1 SEHNR, CDR2 FQNEAQ (reference sequence). This CDR3 contains 16 residues.

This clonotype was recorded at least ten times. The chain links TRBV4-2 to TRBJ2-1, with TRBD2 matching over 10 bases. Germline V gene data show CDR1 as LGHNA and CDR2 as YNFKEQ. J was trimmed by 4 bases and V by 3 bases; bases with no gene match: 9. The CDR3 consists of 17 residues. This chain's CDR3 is CASSQSGAGGYYNEQFF. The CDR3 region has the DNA TGTGCCAGCAGCCAGAGTGGAGCGGGGGGGTATTACAATGAGCAGTTCTTC.

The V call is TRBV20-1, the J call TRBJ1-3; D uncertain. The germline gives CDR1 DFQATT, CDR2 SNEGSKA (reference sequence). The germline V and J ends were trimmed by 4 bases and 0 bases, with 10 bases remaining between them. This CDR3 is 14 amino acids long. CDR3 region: CSATSPSSGNTIYF. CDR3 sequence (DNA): TGCAGTGCTACCAGTCCTAGCTCTGGAAACACCATATATTTT.